The following is a TCR beta chain sequence with its context. The data belong to a study of blood T cell repertoires in COVID-19. For the study at large: The analysed material was cDNA or gDNA that came from T cells, B-cell-depleted T cells, or PBMCs.

Produced via immunoSEQ multiplex PCR; TCRdb's table is partial and in-frame only. The data hold 140,000 or so clones, with over 70% observed a single time. Germline assignment: CDR1 SNHLY and CDR2 FYNNEI. Trimming took 10 bases from V and 5 from J, leaving 17 bases between them. CDR3 length: 13 residues. Recruits, aged roughly 18 to 89 years, lived in 25 or so US areas. Before being deemed recovered, Cohort 3 donors had two negative PCRs, clearance, or symptom resolution. Specimen: PBMCs or T cells enriched from blood (not recorded which). This TCR came from a man in his 60s who had recovered from COVID-19. This rearrangement joins TRBV2 to TRBJ2-5; maybe TRBD2 (6 bases). CDR3 sequence reads: CANRVGSGETQYF. The CDR3 bases are TGTGCCAACCGGGTCGGGAGTGGTGAGACCCAGTACTTC.